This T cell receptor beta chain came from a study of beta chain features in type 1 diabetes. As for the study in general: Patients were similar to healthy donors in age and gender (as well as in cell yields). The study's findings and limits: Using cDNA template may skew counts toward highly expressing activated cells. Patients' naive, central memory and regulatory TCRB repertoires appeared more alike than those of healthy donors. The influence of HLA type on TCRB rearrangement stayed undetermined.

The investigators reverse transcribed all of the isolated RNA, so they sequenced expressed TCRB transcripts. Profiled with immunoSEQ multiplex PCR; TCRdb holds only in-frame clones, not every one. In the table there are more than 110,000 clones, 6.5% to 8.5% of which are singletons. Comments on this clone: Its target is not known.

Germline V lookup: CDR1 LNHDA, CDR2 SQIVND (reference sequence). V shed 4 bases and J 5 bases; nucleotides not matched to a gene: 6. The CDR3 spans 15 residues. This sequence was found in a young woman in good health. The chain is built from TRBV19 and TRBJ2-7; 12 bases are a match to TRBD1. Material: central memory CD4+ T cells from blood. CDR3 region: CASSTGGTGGNEQYF. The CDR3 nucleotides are TGTGCCAGTAGTACCGGGGGGACAGGGGGCAACGAGCAGTACTTC.